This TCR beta chain was retrieved from a study of blood T cell repertoires in COVID-19. The assay was immunoSEQ multiplex PCR, and TCRdb's table has in-frame clones only and misses some. Altogether some 400,000 clones are present, over 65% being singletons, with the ten largest covering approximately 1%. The sample consisted of peripheral blood. This receptor was obtained from a human donor with acute or convalescent COVID-19. The donor label of this sample is uncertain.

CDR3 coding DNA: TGTGCCAGCAGCTTATTAGGGGGCATGAACACTGAAGCTTTCTTT. Protein product: CASSLLGGMNTEAFF. The chain is built from TRBV7-6 and TRBJ1-1, with 7 bases identical to TRBD1. The CDR3 spans 15 residues. The trim removed 2 bases at V and 0 bases at J, leaving 3 bases unmatched. Germline V gene sequence: CDR1 SGHVS, CDR2 FNYEAQ. Full variable domain (rest looked up from reference TRBV7-6 and TRBJ1-1): GAGVSQSPRYKVTKRGQDVALRCDPISGHVSLYWYRQALGQGPEFLTYFNYEAQQDKSGLPNDRFSAERPEGSISTLTIQRTEQRDSAMYRCASSLLGGMNTEAFFGQGTRLTVV.